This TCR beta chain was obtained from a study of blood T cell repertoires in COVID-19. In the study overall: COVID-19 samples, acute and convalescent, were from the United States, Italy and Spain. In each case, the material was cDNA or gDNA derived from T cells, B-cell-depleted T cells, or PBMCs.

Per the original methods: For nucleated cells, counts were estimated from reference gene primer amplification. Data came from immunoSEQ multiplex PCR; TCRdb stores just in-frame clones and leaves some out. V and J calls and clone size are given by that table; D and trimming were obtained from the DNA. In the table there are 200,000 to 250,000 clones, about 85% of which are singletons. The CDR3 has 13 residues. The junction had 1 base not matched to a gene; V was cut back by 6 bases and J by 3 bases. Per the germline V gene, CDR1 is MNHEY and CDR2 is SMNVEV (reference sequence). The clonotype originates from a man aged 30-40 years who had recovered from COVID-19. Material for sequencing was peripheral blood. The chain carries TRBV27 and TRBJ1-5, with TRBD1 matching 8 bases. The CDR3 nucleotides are TGTGCCAGCAGGGACAGGGTCAATCAGCCCCAGCATTTT. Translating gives CASRDRVNQPQHF.